Each of the 4 T cell receptor beta chains below was sequenced from the same sample in a study of vaccination and CD4 T cells after COVID-19. Sequenced with the Oncomine TCR Beta short-read assay was DNA taken from cultured CD4+ T cells. TCRdb independently ran MiXCR on the PCR reads; one entry per CDR3 protein. The profile shows 9,000 to 15,000 distinct CDR3 sequences, 70% to 80% of them singletons. Regarding treatment: roughly ten-day PBMC culture with coronavirus spike peptide pools or control peptides (ViraFEST assay). These receptors have no identified antigens. What was sequenced was CD4+ T cells from blood, cultured in vitro. These receptors were obtained from a human donor who had recovered from COVID-19.

V gene TRBV6-2 or TRBV6-3 combines with J gene TRBJ1-1, with D possibly matching TRBD1 (6 bases). Germline values: CDR1 MNHEY, CDR2 SVGEGT. V shed 6 bases and J shed 1 base, with 9 bases lying between them. This CDR3 region has 13 residues. Written as DNA, the CDR3 is TGTGCCAGCAGCCTCAGGGGGAACACTGAAGCTTTCTTT. Its translation: CASSLRGNTEAFF.

The chain recombines TRBV20-1 with TRBJ1-2; TRBD1 is a possible D gene (6 bases). V shed 6 bases and J shed 6 bases, with 20 bases lying between them. The germline V gene has CDR1 DFQATT and CDR2 SNEGSKA (reference sequence). The CDR3 loop spans 14 amino acids. This CDR3 is CSAREGEGGHGYTF. CDR3 bases: TGCAGTGCCCGGGAAGGGGAGGGGGGACATGGCTACACCTTC.

This chain connects TRBV20-1 to TRBJ2-2, with D perhaps TRBD1 or TRBD2 (6 bases each). The CDR3 runs 15 residues. Germline values: CDR1 DFQATT, CDR2 SNEGSKA (reference sequence). The ends were cut back, 3 bases at V and 0 bases at J, with 11 bases in the middle. The CDR3 region has the DNA TGCAGTGCTAGTTTAGGGGGGCCGAACACCGGGGAGCTGTTTTTT. This translates into CSASLGGPNTGELFF.

The rearrangement joins TRBV6-1 to TRBJ2-1; the D gene is possibly TRBD2 (6 bases). Germline values: CDR1 MNHNS, CDR2 SASEGT. CDR3 length equals 17 residues. Between the trimmed V and J ends, which lost 6 bases and 5 bases, there was a span of 23 bases. The CDR3: CASRMGRELLRHNEQFF. The CDR3 DNA is TGTGCCAGCAGGATGGGCCGGGAGCTCCTTCGCCACAATGAGCAGTTCTTC.